The 25 T cell receptor beta chains below come from one sample, sequenced in a study of control samples from healthy donors and cancer patients. Repertoires were generated with immunoSEQ multiplex PCR, while TCRdb's copy carries only in-frame clones and drops some. The sample includes 100,000 to 150,000 clones, more than 75% seen only once; the top ten take 7% to 10%. The sequenced material came from blood. All receptors derive from a man aged 40-49 years in good health.

This sequence joins TRBV30 and TRBJ2-3; D is undetermined. CDR1 is GTSNPN, CDR2 SVGIG, per germline (reference sequence). V lost 3 bases and J 3 bases, leaving 13 bases between the germline ends. There are 14 residues in the CDR3. The CDR3 loop is CAWSMGQTTDTQYF. CDR3 nucleotides: TGTGCCTGGAGCATGGGTCAAACAACAGATACGCAGTATTTT.

This clone has only one observation. The chain carries TRBV11-3 and TRBJ1-2; 10 nucleotides line up with TRBD1. This CDR3 is 14 amino acids long. V shed 5 bases and J 6 bases; nucleotides not matched to a gene: 6. CDR1 is SGHNT and CDR2 is YENEEA in the germline V gene. This CDR3 is CASSPGQGENGYTF. CDR3 nucleotide sequence: TGTGCCAGCAGCCCCGGACAGGGGGAAAATGGCTACACCTTC.

This chain connects TRBV5-1 to TRBJ1-1; TRBD1 aligns across 8 bases. Germline CDR1 and CDR2: SGHRS and YFSETQ. This CDR3 is built from 17 residues. With V trimmed by 3 bases and J by 1 base, 11 bases remained unmatched. The CDR3 DNA reads as TGCGCCAGCAGCTCAGGAGCGGACAGGGTAACGAACACTGAAGCTTTCTTT. Its translation: CASSSGADRVTNTEAFF. The variable domain in full, with the rest retrieved from reference TRBV5-1 and TRBJ1-1, is KAGVTQTPRYLIKTRGQQVTLSCSPISGHRSVSWYQQTPGQGLQFLFEYFSETQRNKGNFPGRFSGRQFSNSRSEMNVSTLELGDSALYLCASSSGADRVTNTEAFFGQGTRLTVV.

This sequence joins TRBV6-5 and TRBJ1-1, with D unresolved. Trimming stripped 0 bases from V and 5 bases from J, with 10 bases between. Germline lookup yields CDR1 MNHEY and CDR2 SVGAGI. The CDR3 totals 14 residues. The CDR3 DNA sequence: TGTGCCAGCAGTTACTCGAGAGGGAGGACTGAAGCTTTCTTT. This sequence encodes CASSYSRGRTEAFF.

The chain uses TRBV18 and TRBJ1-5; 8 bases align to TRBD1. Unmatched junction bases numbered 4, after V lost 3 bases and J lost 6 bases. The CDR3 consists of 14 residues. In germline, CDR1 is KGHSH, CDR2 LQKENI. In nucleotides, the CDR3 is TGTGCCAGCTCACCTGCAGGGGGCCGTCAGCCCCAGCATTTT. It translates to CASSPAGGRQPQHF.

The sample holds one count of this clone. The chain couples TRBV6-6 to TRBJ2-7, with 8 bases identical to TRBD1. From germline, CDR1 is MNHNY and CDR2 SVGAGI (reference sequence). This CDR3 comprises 16 residues. The V gene end was trimmed by 10 bases and the J gene end by 2 bases; junction bases not matched to a gene: 16. The CDR3 DNA reads as TGTGCCATCAATAAGTTAGGACAGGGTGGAACCTACGAGCAGTACTTC. It yields the protein CAINKLGQGGTYEQYF.

The chain employs TRBV30 and TRBJ2-3; maybe TRBD2 (7 bases). CDR3 size: 14 residues. V dropped 5 bases and J dropped 5 bases, with 17 bases sitting between them. CDR1 GTSNPN and CDR2 SVGIG come from the germline V gene (reference sequence). The CDR3, as DNA: TGTGCCTGGGGCAGGGGCGGGGGAGGAGATACGCAGTATTTT. Translated: CAWGRGGGGDTQYF.

V gene TRBV5-5 combines with J gene TRBJ1-4, with TRBD1 identical over 10 bases. This CDR3 comprises 17 residues. Germline values: CDR1 SGHKS, CDR2 YYEKEE (reference sequence). Losses at the gene ends were 0 bases for V and 4 bases for J; bases not matched to a gene: 6. The CDR3 DNA follows: TGTGCCAGCAGCTTGGTAATGGGGACAGGGGTTAATGAAAAACTGTTTTTT. Translating it yields CASSLVMGTGVNEKLFF.

The V gene is TRBV5-1, the J gene TRBJ2-5; 8 bases map to TRBD2. This CDR3 is 16 amino acids long. Germline loops: CDR1 SGHRS, CDR2 YFSETQ. Trimming cost V 1 base and J 5 bases; bases outside gene matches: 10. The CDR3 here is CASSLNQRGQMETQYF. The CDR3 bases are TGCGCCAGCAGCTTGAACCAGCGGGGGCAGATGGAGACCCAGTACTTC.

This chain joins TRBV24-1 and TRBJ2-1; D possibly uses TRBD1 or TRBD2 (5 bases each). V lost 1 base and J 6 bases, leaving 9 bases between the germline ends. The CDR3 contains 14 residues. Per the germline V gene, CDR1 is KGHDR and CDR2 is SFDVKD. The CDR3: CATSDFKGSNEQFF. For the CDR3, the DNA is TGTGCCACCAGTGATTTTAAGGGGAGCAATGAGCAGTTCTTC.

The V call is TRBV25-1, the J call TRBJ1-5; the D is unclear. The CDR3 has 12 residues. V shed 3 bases and J shed 6 bases, with 6 bases lying between them. Germline V gene data show CDR1 as MGHDK and CDR2 as SYGVNS. CDR3 protein: CASSDGSQPQHF. DNA for the CDR3: TGTGCCAGCAGTGACGGGAGTCAGCCCCAGCATTTT. Full variable domain (missing parts from reference TRBV25-1 and TRBJ1-5): EADIYQTPRYLVIGTGKKITLECSQTMGHDKMYWYQQDPGMELHLIHYSYGVNSTEKGDLSSESTVSRIRTEHFPLTLESARPSHTSQYLCASSDGSQPQHFGDGTRLSIL.

The J gene is TRBJ1-2, the V gene TRBV7-9, with 7 bases identical to TRBD1. The CDR3 sequence is 16 residues long. Trimming took 3 bases from V and 1 from J; bases not matched to a gene: 8. In germline, CDR1 is SEHNR, CDR2 FQNEAQ (reference sequence). In DNA, the CDR3 is TGTGCCAGCAGCTTCGGGACAGCCGTTATTAACTATGGCTACACCTTC. This codes for CASSFGTAVINYGYTF.

CDR3 nucleotide sequence: TGTGCCAGCAGCTCAATCAGGATCGTCACTGAAGCTTTCTTT. This translates into CASSSIRIVTEAFF. The V call is TRBV6-5, the J call TRBJ1-1; D gene ambiguous. The CDR3 spans 14 residues. Trimming pared 6 bases from V and 4 bases from J, leaving 15 bases between. Germline CDR1 MNHEY, CDR2 SVGAGI.

The rearrangement links TRBV27 to TRBJ2-3, with 12 positions matching TRBD2. Germline CDR1 and CDR2: MNHEY and SMNVEV (reference sequence). CDR3 length: 16 residues. Trimming at V came to 8 bases and at J to 3 bases, leaving 9 bases not matched to a gene. The DNA of the CDR3 is TGTGCCAGCTGCGGGGGACTAGCGGGTCTTACAGATACGCAGTATTTT. Translating it yields CASCGGLAGLTDTQYF.

The sample holds a few counts of this clone. The rearrangement links TRBV5-1 to TRBJ2-4; 12 bases align to TRBD1. This CDR3 spans 16 amino acids. Germline V gene lookup returns CDR1 SGHRS and CDR2 YFSETQ. J was trimmed by 8 bases and V by 0 bases; bases with no gene match: 6. CDR3: CASSLDPGQGADIQYF. As DNA, the CDR3 is TGCGCCAGCAGCTTGGATCCGGGACAGGGGGCCGACATTCAGTACTTC.

This clone occurred many times. This chain uses TRBV2 with TRBJ1-2; TRBD1 matches at 8 bases. CDR1 and CDR2 from the germline V gene are SNHLY and FYNNEI. This CDR3 has 15 amino acids. V lost 6 bases and J lost 7; bases outside the gene matches: 13. The CDR3 here is CASSQSTGVGVGYTF. DNA of the CDR3: TGTGCCAGCAGCCAATCGACAGGGGTCGGTGTTGGCTACACCTTC.

The chain has TRBV2 and TRBJ1-2, with D perhaps matching TRBD1 (6 bases). The germline V and J ends were trimmed by 4 bases and 1 base, with 19 bases remaining between them. The germline V gene has CDR1 SNHLY and CDR2 FYNNEI. The CDR3 has 17 amino acids. The DNA for the CDR3 is TGTGCCAGCAGTGGTTGGACAGAAGTCTTTCTTAACTATGGCTACACCTTC. Protein product: CASSGWTEVFLNYGYTF.

The chain is built from TRBV25-1 and TRBJ2-1; 9 nucleotides line up with TRBD1. The CDR3 covers 15 residues. V lost 7 bases and J lost 6; bases outside the gene matches: 10. Germline assignment: CDR1 MGHDK and CDR2 SYGVNS. The CDR3 nucleotides are TGTGCCAGCACATCCGGGACAGGGTTGATCAATGAGCAGTTCTTC. Its translation: CASTSGTGLINEQFF.

V gene TRBV4-3 combines with J gene TRBJ2-2; a weak D match, TRBD2 (5 bases). V dropped 8 bases and J dropped 8 bases, with 9 bases sitting between them. Germline CDR1 LGHNA, CDR2 YSLEER. The CDR3 sequence is 11 residues long. This chain's CDR3 is CASSGYGELFF. In DNA, the CDR3 is TGCGCCAGCTCGGGGTATGGGGAGCTGTTTTTT.

This clone was observed a single time. This sequence joins TRBV14 and TRBJ1-5, with a tentative D call TRBD1 (5 bases). The V gene's germline CDR1 is SGHDN and CDR2 FVKESK. This CDR3 is built from 18 residues. V was shortened by 0 bases and J by 4 bases, with 19 bases between the two germline ends. The CDR3: CASSQEIVRDRANQPQHF. CDR3 nucleotide sequence: TGTGCCAGCAGCCAAGAGATCGTGAGGGACCGGGCTAATCAGCCCCAGCATTTT. The full variable domain, completed using reference TRBV14 and TRBJ1-5, is EAGVTQFPSHSVIEKGQTVTLRCDPISGHDNLYWYRRVMGKEIKFLLHFVKESKQDESGMPNNRFLAERTGGTYSTLKVQPAELEDSGVYFCASSQEIVRDRANQPQHFGDGTRLSIL.

The rearrangement uses TRBV5-4 and TRBJ1-2; no reliable D call. Germline V gene data show CDR1 as SGHNT and CDR2 as YYREEE (reference sequence). The CDR3 has 15 amino acids. The ends were cut back, 6 bases at V and 4 bases at J, with 19 bases in the middle. The CDR3 reads CASKLLRDPSYGYTF. CDR3 DNA: TGTGCCAGCAAGCTTTTGAGGGATCCCTCCTATGGCTACACCTTC.

CDR3 loop: CAWKLMDRAYEQYF. For the CDR3, the DNA is TGTGCCTGGAAACTTATGGACAGGGCCTACGAGCAGTACTTC. The gene calls are TRBV30 and TRBJ2-7; TRBD1 matches at 8 bases. The J segment lost 2 bases and the V segment lost 4 bases, leaving 7 bases of the junction unmatched. The V gene's germline CDR1 is GTSNPN and CDR2 SVGIG (reference sequence). The CDR3 contains 14 residues.

This chain links TRBV24-1 with TRBJ2-3; the D gene could be TRBD1 or TRBD2 (5 bases each). Per germline, CDR1 KGHDR and CDR2 SFDVKD. CDR3 length equals 15 residues. V gave up 4 bases and J gave up 6 bases, with 16 bases separating them. The CDR3 loop is CATSDFGTWSDTQYF. DNA for the CDR3: TGTGCCACCAGTGACTTCGGGACCTGGTCCGATACGCAGTATTTT.

V gene TRBV5-1 combines with J gene TRBJ1-2; D unresolved. CDR1 and CDR2 (germline): SGHRS, YFSETQ. Between the trimmed V and J ends, which lost 4 bases and 4 bases, there was a span of 14 bases. CDR3 length: 14 residues. The CDR3, as DNA: TGCGCCAGCAGCCGCGCGGACCGAGGCTATGGCTACACCTTC. Its translation is CASSRADRGYGYTF. The variable domain in full, with the rest retrieved from reference TRBV5-1 and TRBJ1-2, is KAGVTQTPRYLIKTRGQQVTLSCSPISGHRSVSWYQQTPGQGLQFLFEYFSETQRNKGNFPGRFSGRQFSNSRSEMNVSTLELGDSALYLCASSRADRGYGYTFGSGTRLTVV.

The chain joins TRBV24-1 to TRBJ1-2; no reliable D call. V lost 6 bases to trimming and J lost 0 bases, with 7 bases between them. The CDR3 is 13 residues long. Germline CDR1 reads KGHDR; CDR2 reads SFDVKD. This chain's CDR3 is CATSRQANYGYTF. CDR3 bases: TGTGCCACCAGTCGGCAGGCTAACTATGGCTACACCTTC.